The T cell receptor beta chain under discussion was sequenced for a study of control samples from healthy donors and cancer patients. CDR3 size: 21 residues. CDR1 and CDR2 from the germline V gene are DFQATT and SNEGSKA (reference sequence). V was pared by 3 bases and J by 3 bases, with 20 bases of the junction left unmatched. The table came from immunoSEQ multiplex PCR; TCRdb's copy has only in-frame clones and leaves some out. The table includes about 51,000 clones, 88% detected once. The sequence was collected from a man aged 45-60 years with head and neck cancer. The rearrangement links TRBV20-1 to TRBJ2-3; 14 bases match TRBD2. Material for sequencing was PBMCs. The CDR3 loop reads CSASGRGGLAGDGVVTDTQYF. In DNA form, the CDR3 reads TGCAGTGCTAGTGGCAGGGGGGGACTAGCGGGAGATGGGGTGGTTACAGATACGCAGTATTTT.